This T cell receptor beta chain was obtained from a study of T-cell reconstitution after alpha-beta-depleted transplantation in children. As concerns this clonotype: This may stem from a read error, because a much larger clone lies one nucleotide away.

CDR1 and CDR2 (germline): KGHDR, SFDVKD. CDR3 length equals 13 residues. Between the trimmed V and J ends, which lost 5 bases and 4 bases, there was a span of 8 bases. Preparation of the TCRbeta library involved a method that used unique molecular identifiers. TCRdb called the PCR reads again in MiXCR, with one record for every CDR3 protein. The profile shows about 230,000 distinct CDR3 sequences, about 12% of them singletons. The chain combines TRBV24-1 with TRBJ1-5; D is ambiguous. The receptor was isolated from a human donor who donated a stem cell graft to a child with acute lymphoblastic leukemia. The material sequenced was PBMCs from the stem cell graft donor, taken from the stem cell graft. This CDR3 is CATSGRGNQPQHF. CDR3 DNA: TGTGCCACCAGTGGCAGAGGAAATCAGCCCCAGCATTTT.